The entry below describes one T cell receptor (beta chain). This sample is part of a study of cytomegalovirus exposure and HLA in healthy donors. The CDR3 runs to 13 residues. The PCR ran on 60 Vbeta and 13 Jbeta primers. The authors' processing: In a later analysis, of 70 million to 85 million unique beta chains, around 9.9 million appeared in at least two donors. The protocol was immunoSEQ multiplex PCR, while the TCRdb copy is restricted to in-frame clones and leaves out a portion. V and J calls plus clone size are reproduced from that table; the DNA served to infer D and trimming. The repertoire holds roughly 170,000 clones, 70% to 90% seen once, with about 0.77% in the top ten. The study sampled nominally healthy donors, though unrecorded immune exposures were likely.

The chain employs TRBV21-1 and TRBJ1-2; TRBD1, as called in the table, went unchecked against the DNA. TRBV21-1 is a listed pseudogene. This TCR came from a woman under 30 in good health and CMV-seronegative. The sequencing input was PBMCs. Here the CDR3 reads CASRGTGGYGYTF. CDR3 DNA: TGTGCCAGCAGGGGGACAGGGGGATATGGCTACACCTTC.